The 5 T cell receptor beta chains below come from one sample, sequenced in a study of shared clonotypes between healthy human individuals. TCRdb's table, derived via immunoSEQ multiplex PCR, lists solely in-frame clones and lacks some. The sample lists more than 2 million clones, around 95% occurring once. The sample comprised naive CD4+ T cells sorted from blood. Subset given: CD45RA+ positively selected. Receptor source: a man aged 18 to 35 in good health.

This rearrangement joins TRBV10-3 to TRBJ2-3; D is ambiguous. This CDR3 is built from 14 residues. In germline, CDR1 is ENHRY, CDR2 SYGVKD. V was cut by 8 bases and J by 3 bases, with 15 bases left in between. The CDR3 nucleotides are TGTGCCATCTCCGCCCGGGCCTTGACAGATACGCAGTATTTT. Translated: CAISARALTDTQYF.

The rearrangement joins TRBV5-6 to TRBJ1-5; a weak D match, TRBD1 (6 bases). Germline V gene sequence: CDR1 SGHDT, CDR2 YYEEEE. V shed 3 bases and J shed 4 bases, with 8 bases lying between them. The CDR3 covers 13 residues. The CDR3 DNA follows: TGTGCCAGCAGCTCCCAGGGGAATCAGCCCCAGCATTTT. It codes for CASSSQGNQPQHF.

This rearrangement joins TRBV16 to TRBJ2-2, with D perhaps being TRBD1 or TRBD2 (5 bases each). The CDR3 contains 19 residues. The germline V gene has CDR1 KGHSY and CDR2 FQNENV. Trimming took 2 bases from V and 6 from J, leaving 25 bases between them. CDR3 sequence: CASSQMGRRPDASAGELFF. CDR3 sequence (DNA): TGTGCCAGCAGCCAAATGGGACGGCGACCAGACGCATCAGCCGGGGAGCTGTTTTTT.

The chain uses TRBV29-1 and TRBJ1-2; possibly TRBD1 for D (5 bases). Germline CDR1 is SQVTM and CDR2 is ANQGSEA. Between the trimmed V and J ends, which lost 6 bases and 6 bases, there was a span of 14 bases. This CDR3 is 12 amino acids long. The CDR3 DNA follows: TGCAGCGTCCGCTCACAGGACCATGGCTACACCTTC. Protein sequence: CSVRSQDHGYTF.

V usage is TRBV18 and J usage is TRBJ2-3; 8 bases fit TRBD2. The CDR3 consists of 16 residues. The V gene end was trimmed by 2 bases and the J gene end by 0 bases; junction bases not matched to a gene: 4. Per the germline V gene, CDR1 is KGHSH and CDR2 is LQKENI. DNA of the CDR3: TGTGCCAGCTCACCAAGGGTAGCGGGGAGCACAGATACGCAGTATTTT. Amino acid sequence: CASSPRVAGSTDTQYF.